This T cell receptor beta chain was found in a study of naive and memory T cell subsets. This CDR3 is built from 13 residues. Trimming removed 3 bases at V and 4 bases at J, with 9 bases between. Study-level findings and limits: A few larger clonotypes appeared in naive repertoires, especially CD8, possibly memory cells re-expressing CD45RA. Activation and differentiation may alter RNA-based TCR counts. Diversity fell and Gini index rose from naive through CM, EM, EMRA. Over 95% of naive TCR sequences appeared only once after error correction, unlike memory subsets.

With respect to this clonotype: Its antigen remains unidentified.

Two oligonucleotides, mixed equimolar, formed the beta constant-region primer covering TRBC1 and TRBC2. Ligated cDNA was amplified by four rounds of PCR with nested alpha and beta constant-region primers and SP2. TCRdb analysed the UMI-ligation and nested PCR reads with MiXCR anew, one entry per CDR3 protein. The sample lists approximately 140,000 distinct CDR3 sequences; 22% were seen once. Sequencing input: naive CD4+ T cells from blood. The rearrangement joins TRBV12-3 or TRBV12-4 to TRBJ1-2, with no clear D. The receptor was derived from a human donor in good health. The CDR3 protein is CASSFRGFYGYTF. The CDR3 DNA sequence: TGTGCCAGCAGTTTTCGCGGATTCTATGGCTACACCTTC.